The 15 T cell receptor beta chains reported below all come from one sample, sequenced in a study of monozygotic twins with inflammatory bowel disease. TCRdb reworked the 5' RACE reads into one entry per CDR3 protein, no DNA. The ten top clones account for 2% to 3%, within a sample of 150,000 to 200,000 distinct CDR3 sequences. Source material: blood. These receptors came from a human donor with ulcerative colitis or Crohn's disease, or a healthy co-twin of an affected twin (not recorded which).

V gene TRBV5-5 combines with J gene TRBJ1-5. This CDR3 spans 18 amino acids. CDR1 and CDR2 (germline): SGHKS, YYEKEE (reference sequence). The CDR3: CASSREGVEISSNQPQHF. Based on the CDR3 plus reference TRBV5-5 and TRBJ1-5, the full variable domain is DAGVTQSPTHLIKTRGQQVTLRCSPISGHKSVSWYQQVLGQGPQFIFQYYEKEERGRGNFPDRFSARQFPNYSSELNVNALLLGDSALYLCASSREGVEISSNQPQHFGDGTRLSIL.

The J gene is TRBJ1-2, the V gene TRBV7-9; the D call from TCRdb, TRBD1, cannot be confirmed without DNA. This CDR3 spans 13 amino acids. CDR1 is SEHNR and CDR2 is FQNEAQ in the germline V gene (reference sequence). The CDR3 region is CASSPLVQGGYTF.

The gene calls are TRBV5-4 and TRBJ2-7; with no DNA, the TCRdb D assignment of TRBD2 cannot be verified. Germline CDR1 SGHNT, CDR2 YYREEE (reference sequence). The CDR3 extends over 12 amino acids. The CDR3: CASSFGRGEQYF.

This rearrangement joins TRBV5-5 to TRBJ2-3; TCRdb's D call of TRBD1 is untestable without DNA. The CDR3 has 16 residues. The germline V gene encodes CDR1 SGHKS and CDR2 YYEKEE (reference sequence). The CDR3 spells CASSLAQGAVGDTQYF.

The rearrangement links TRBV18 to TRBJ2-7. CDR1 and CDR2 from the germline V gene are KGHSH and LQKENI. The CDR3 sequence is 14 residues long. The CDR3 region is CASSPPSSKGKQYF.

The chain carries TRBV7-6 and TRBJ2-1; TCRdb gives TRBD2 as the D gene, but with no DNA this cannot be confirmed. The germline V gene has CDR1 SGHVS and CDR2 FNYEAQ. The CDR3 runs to 15 residues. The chain's CDR3 is CASSFRSGSHNEQFF. The variable domain in full, completed from reference TRBV7-6 and TRBJ2-1, reads GAGVSQSPRYKVTKRGQDVALRCDPISGHVSLYWYRQALGQGPEFLTYFNYEAQQDKSGLPNDRFSAERPEGSISTLTIQRTEQRDSAMYRCASSFRSGSHNEQFFGPGTRLTVL.

This chain joins TRBV9 and TRBJ2-1. Germline V gene sequence: CDR1 SGDLS, CDR2 YYNGEE. CDR3 length: 14 amino acids. The CDR3 sequence: CASSVVAAYNEQFF.

The V call is TRBV5-5, the J call TRBJ2-5; lacking DNA, the TRBD2 call made by TCRdb goes unchecked. Germline loops: CDR1 SGHKS, CDR2 YYEKEE (reference sequence). The CDR3 totals 15 residues. The CDR3 reads CASSLEGGQGETQYF.

The V call is TRBV27, the J call TRBJ2-3; there is no DNA to check the TCRdb D call of TRBD1. Looked up from germline, CDR1 is MNHEY and CDR2 is SMNVEV (reference sequence). CDR3 length equals 14 residues. CDR3 in amino acids: CASRGWAGTDTQYF.

CDR3 protein: CASSLGPPSPLHF. The J gene is TRBJ1-6, the V gene TRBV7-2. Germline CDR1 reads SGHTA; CDR2 reads FQGNSA. This CDR3 spans 13 amino acids.

This chain connects TRBV7-3 to TRBJ1-1; the D call from TCRdb, TRBD1, cannot be confirmed without DNA. This CDR3 contains 15 residues. The germline V gene has CDR1 SGHTA and CDR2 FQGTGA. The CDR3 reads CASSFGTGTYTEAFF. The full variable domain, its missing parts supplied by reference TRBV7-3 and TRBJ1-1, is GAGVSQTPSNKVTEKGKYVELRCDPISGHTALYWYRQSLGQGPEFLIYFQGTGAADDSGLPNDRFFAVRPEGSVSTLKIQRTERGDSAVYLCASSFGTGTYTEAFFGQGTRLTVV.

This rearrangement joins TRBV24-1 to TRBJ1-5; TCRdb designates TRBD1, a call that cannot be tested without DNA. The CDR3 has 12 amino acids. CDR1 is KGHDR and CDR2 is SFDVKD in the germline V gene. This CDR3 reads CVTRGERQPQHF.

V usage is TRBV5-1 and J usage is TRBJ2-1; TCRdb outputs TRBD2, but without DNA this stays unchecked. This CDR3 spans 15 amino acids. Per germline, CDR1 SGHRS and CDR2 YFSETQ. The CDR3 sequence is CASSWSLAGLGEQFF. The variable domain in full, completed from reference TRBV5-1 and TRBJ2-1, reads KAGVTQTPRYLIKTRGQQVTLSCSPISGHRSVSWYQQTPGQGLQFLFEYFSETQRNKGNFPGRFSGRQFSNSRSEMNVSTLELGDSALYLCASSWSLAGLGEQFFGPGTRLTVL.

The chain employs TRBV30 and TRBJ2-7; TCRdb picks TRBD1, but there is no DNA to check that call. The CDR3 runs 13 residues. The germline CDR1 and CDR2 sequences are GTSNPN and SVGIG (reference sequence). The CDR3 region is CAWSRQGTYEQYF.

V gene TRBV27 combines with J gene TRBJ2-2; the TCRdb D gene call, TRBD1, has no DNA to confirm it. The germline gives CDR1 MNHEY, CDR2 SMNVEV (reference sequence). The CDR3 is made up of 13 amino acids. The CDR3 loop reads CASNQGNTGELFF.